These T cell receptor beta chains were read from a single sample in a study of blood T cell repertoires in COVID-19. TCRdb's table, derived via immunoSEQ multiplex PCR, lists solely in-frame clones and lacks some. The sample holds some 190,000 clones; roughly 86% are singletons and the top ten take about 6%. The sample was PBMCs or T cells enriched from blood (not recorded which). The receptors originated from a man aged 40-49 years with acute COVID-19. Each CDR3 is given with its conserved first and last residue. The D gene is left open where the match is weak. For some rows the clone size is stated as once, few or many, or as a class when expanded; others skip it.

D gene,clone size,V gene,J gene,CDR3 DNA,CDR3 protein
TRBD1,NA,TRBV5-4,TRBJ1-4,TGTGCCAGCAGCTCGCTGGAGACAGGGGGAGAAAAACTGTTTTTT,CASSSLETGGEKLFF
NA,once,TRBV10-3,TRBJ2-3,TGTGCCATCAGTGGTCTAGGGAGCCCCCCAGATACGCAGTATTTT,CAISGLGSPPDTQYF
NA,NA,TRBV5-1,TRBJ2-7,TGCGCCAGCAGCCTCCGACAGCAAACCTACGAGCAGTACTTC,CASSLRQQTYEQYF
TRBD1,NA,TRBV7-3,TRBJ1-1,TGTGCCAGCAGCCAGAGCAGGGGGCGCGAAGCTTTCTTT,CASSQSRGREAFF
NA,NA,TRBV24-1,TRBJ1-2,TGTGCCACCAGTGATTTAGAACACGGAGGGGGCTACACCTTC,CATSDLEHGGGYTF
TRBD1,NA,TRBV4-3,TRBJ1-4,TGCGCCAGCAGCCAAGATACGGCAGGGGGATTTGAAAAACTGTTTTTT,CASSQDTAGGFEKLFF
TRBD1,NA,TRBV28,TRBJ2-7,TGTGCCAGCACCTATCGGGGGACAGGGTCGTACGAGCAGTACTTC,CASTYRGTGSYEQYF
TRBD1,NA,TRBV7-8,TRBJ1-5,TGTGCCAGCAGCCTCCGAGGGGGTGGGAGACAGGGCTTATTAGAGCCCCAGCATTTT,CASSLRGGGRQGLLEPQHF
TRBD2,NA,TRBV7-2,TRBJ2-2,TGTGCCAGCAGCTTAATGGCTAGCGGCACCGGGGAGCTGTTTTTT,CASSLMASGTGELFF
NA,NA,TRBV6-5,TRBJ2-2,TGTGCCAGCAGTTACTGGGCCCGAAAAAACACCGGGGAGCTGTTTTTT,CASSYWARKNTGELFF
TRBD2,NA,TRBV3-1/TRBV3-2,TRBJ2-2,TGTGCCAGCACCCTCGGGGGGTCGGGACTTGATAACACCGGGGAGCTGTTTTTT,CASTLGGSGLDNTGELFF
TRBD2,NA,TRBV3-1/TRBV3-2,TRBJ2-1,TGTGCCAGCAGCCAAGGTGTAGCGGGAGGCCAGAGCTCCTACAATGAGCAGTTCTTC,CASSQGVAGGQSSYNEQFF
TRBD1,NA,TRBV6-5,TRBJ1-2,TGTGCCAGCAGTTACCAGACAGGGGCTAACTATGGCTACACCTTC,CASSYQTGANYGYTF
NA,few,TRBV6-5,TRBJ1-2,TGTGCCAGCAGACCTGACAGGAACTATGGCTACACCTTC,CASRPDRNYGYTF
NA,NA,TRBV2,TRBJ2-2,TGTGCCAGCAGGCAGGGGACCGGGGAGCTGTTTTTT,CASRQGTGELFF
TRBD2,NA,TRBV19,TRBJ2-2,TGTGCCAGTATGAGAGCGGGAGGGGCGACCGGGGAGCTGTTTTTT,CASMRAGGATGELFF
TRBD1,once,TRBV3-1/TRBV3-2,TRBJ1-1,TGTGCCAGCAGCCAAGGGGCAGGGGGTCGCCGAGCTTTCTTT,CASSQGAGGRRAFF
NA,NA,TRBV18,TRBJ2-4,TGTGCCAGCTCACCCCCTGTGGGCGACAGGTCCCAAAACATTCAGTACTTC,CASSPPVGDRSQNIQYF
NA,NA,TRBV7-9,TRBJ1-1,TGTGCCAGCAGCTTACGGGATCTCGCTGAAGCTTTCTTT,CASSLRDLAEAFF
NA,NA,TRBV18,TRBJ2-5,TGTGCCAGCTCACCTGGGGACTGGGGAGAGACCCAGTACTTC,CASSPGDWGETQYF
TRBD1,NA,TRBV3-1/TRBV3-2,TRBJ1-2,TGTGCCAGCAGCCAAGATTTGCCAGGGGGTGGGGGTAACTATGGCTACACCTTC,CASSQDLPGGGGNYGYTF
TRBD1,NA,TRBV18,TRBJ1-1,TGTGCCAGCTCACAAGGGACAGGGGGTAGAGAGGGTGAAGCTTTCTTT,CASSQGTGGREGEAFF
TRBD1,NA,TRBV5-1,TRBJ1-5,TGCGCCAGCAGCTTGGAAGGTCCAGGGGGGAGTCAGCCCCAGCATTTT,CASSLEGPGGSQPQHF
TRBD2,NA,TRBV2,TRBJ2-2,TGTGCCAGCAGGGCAACTAGCGGGAGGGAGGGGGAGCTGTTTTTT,CASRATSGREGELFF
NA,few,TRBV7-9,TRBJ1-2,TGTGCCAGCAGCTTATTACAGCATTATGGCTACACCTTC,CASSLLQHYGYTF
TRBD1,NA,TRBV19,TRBJ2-1,TGTGCCACACGAAGAAGGGGACAGGCCTCCTACAATGAGCAGTTCTTC,CATRRRGQASYNEQFF
TRBD1,NA,TRBV2,TRBJ2-2,TGTGCCAGCAGCGCCGCCCTACAGGGGGGTGTCACCGGGGAGCTGTTTTTT,CASSAALQGGVTGELFF
TRBD1,NA,TRBV7-2,TRBJ2-7,TGTGCCAGCAGCTACACTCGGGACAGGATCTACGAGCAGTACTTC,CASSYTRDRIYEQYF
NA,once,TRBV11-3,TRBJ2-5,TGTGCCAGCAGCTTTGGGGGGGCAGGTTCGGGAGAGACCCAGTACTTC,CASSFGGAGSGETQYF
NA,once,TRBV2,TRBJ2-7,TGTGCCAGCAGGTACTCCTACGAGCAGTACTTC,CASRYSYEQYF
TRBD1,few,TRBV5-4,TRBJ2-7,TGTGCCAGCAGCCCAGCCGGGACAGAGAACTACGAGCAGTACTTC,CASSPAGTENYEQYF
NA,NA,TRBV29-1,TRBJ2-7,TGCAGCGTTCGCAGGACTTTGTTTGGTTACGAGCAGTACTTC,CSVRRTLFGYEQYF
NA,NA,TRBV7-6,TRBJ1-1,TGTGCCAGCAGCTTGCTGCAGGGCGGGAACACTGAAGCTTTCTTT,CASSLLQGGNTEAFF
TRBD2,NA,TRBV5-1,TRBJ2-5,TGCGCCAGCAGCGGACTAGCGGGAGTTGTGGAGACCCAGTACTTC,CASSGLAGVVETQYF
NA,NA,TRBV19,TRBJ1-5,TGTGCCACGGTGGACTCATGGACGGGTCAGCCCCAGCATTTT,CATVDSWTGQPQHF
NA,NA,TRBV19,TRBJ2-2,TGTGCCAGTAGTATTTTTAGTACCGGGGAGCTGTTTTTT,CASSIFSTGELFF
TRBD1,NA,TRBV27,TRBJ2-7,TGTGCCAGCAGTTCGGACAGGGAGTTCAGGGAGCAGTACTTC,CASSSDREFREQYF
TRBD2,once,TRBV3-1/TRBV3-2,TRBJ2-1,TGTGCCAGTACAGCGGGAGGACGGAATGAGCAGTTCTTC,CASTAGGRNEQFF
NA,NA,TRBV3-1/TRBV3-2,TRBJ1-6,TGTGCCAGCAGCCAGGGTGACAGCTCCAATTCACCCCTCCACTTT,CASSQGDSSNSPLHF
NA,NA,TRBV6-5,TRBJ1-2,TGTGCCAGCAGGGACAACTCGGCTTGGGGCTACACCTTC,CASRDNSAWGYTF